The 2 T cell receptor beta chains below were found in one sample sequenced in a study of shared clonotypes between healthy human individuals. Profiling relied on immunoSEQ multiplex PCR, and the TCRdb table lists in-frame clones only, not all of them. The repertoire includes 1.4 million to 1.5 million clones, roughly 96% of them detected once, and roughly 1.2% sits in the top ten. Source material: naive CD4+ T cells sorted from blood. Sample subset: CD45RA+ positively selected. The receptor source for this set is a man aged 30-40 years in good health.

The gene calls are TRBV19 and TRBJ2-4; 7 bases agree with TRBD2. The CDR3 has 15 amino acids. V trimming: 2 bases; J trimming: 9 bases; junction bases outside the gene matches: 10. CDR1 is LNHDA, CDR2 SQIVND, per germline (reference sequence). This CDR3 is CASSIYASGPGIQYF. CDR3 coding DNA: TGTGCCAGTAGTATATATGCTAGCGGTCCAGGCATTCAGTACTTC.

The V and J genes are TRBV11-2 and TRBJ2-1, with D uncertain. Germline lookup yields CDR1 SGHAT and CDR2 FQNNGV. Trimming took 0 bases from V and 9 from J, leaving 9 bases between them. The CDR3 has 13 residues. CDR3 amino acids: CASSLDLQSEQFF. The CDR3 nucleotides read TGTGCCAGCAGCTTAGATCTACAGTCTGAGCAGTTCTTC.